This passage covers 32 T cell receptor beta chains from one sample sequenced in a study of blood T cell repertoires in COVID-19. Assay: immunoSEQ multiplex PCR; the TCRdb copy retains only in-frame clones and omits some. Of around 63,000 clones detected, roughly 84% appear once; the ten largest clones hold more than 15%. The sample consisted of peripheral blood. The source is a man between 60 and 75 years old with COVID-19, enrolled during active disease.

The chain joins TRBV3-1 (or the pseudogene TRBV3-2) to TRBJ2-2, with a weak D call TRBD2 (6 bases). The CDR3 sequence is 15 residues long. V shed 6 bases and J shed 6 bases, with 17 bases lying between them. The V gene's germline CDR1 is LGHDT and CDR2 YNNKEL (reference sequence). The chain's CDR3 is CASRRDSLLSGELFF. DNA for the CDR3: TGTGCCAGCAGGCGGGACTCGCTTTTATCCGGGGAGCTGTTTTTT.

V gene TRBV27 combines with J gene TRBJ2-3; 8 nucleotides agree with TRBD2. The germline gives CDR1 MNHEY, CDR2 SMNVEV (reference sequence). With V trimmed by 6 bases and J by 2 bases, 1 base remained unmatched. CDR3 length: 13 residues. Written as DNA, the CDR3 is TGTGCCAGCAGGCGGGGGGTCACAGATACGCAGTATTTT. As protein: CASRRGVTDTQYF.

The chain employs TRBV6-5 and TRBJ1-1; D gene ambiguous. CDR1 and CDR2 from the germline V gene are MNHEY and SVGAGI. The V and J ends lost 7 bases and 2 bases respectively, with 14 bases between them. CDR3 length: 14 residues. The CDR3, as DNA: TGTGCCAGCATTGCAACCATCAGAAACACTGAAGCTTTCTTT. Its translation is CASIATIRNTEAFF.

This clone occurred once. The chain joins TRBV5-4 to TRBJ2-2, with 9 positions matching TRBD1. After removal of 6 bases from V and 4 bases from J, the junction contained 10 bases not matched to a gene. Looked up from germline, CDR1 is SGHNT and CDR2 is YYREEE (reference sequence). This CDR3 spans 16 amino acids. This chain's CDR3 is CASNKGQGGRTGELFF. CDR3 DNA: TGTGCCAGCAACAAGGGACAGGGAGGACGCACCGGGGAGCTGTTTTTT.

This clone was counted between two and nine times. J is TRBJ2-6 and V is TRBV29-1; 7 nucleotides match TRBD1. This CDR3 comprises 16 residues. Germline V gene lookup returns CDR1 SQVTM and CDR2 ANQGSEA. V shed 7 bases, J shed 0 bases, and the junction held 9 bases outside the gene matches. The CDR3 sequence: CSALDRENSGANVLTF. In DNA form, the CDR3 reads TGCAGCGCCTTAGACAGGGAGAACTCTGGGGCCAACGTCCTGACTTTC.

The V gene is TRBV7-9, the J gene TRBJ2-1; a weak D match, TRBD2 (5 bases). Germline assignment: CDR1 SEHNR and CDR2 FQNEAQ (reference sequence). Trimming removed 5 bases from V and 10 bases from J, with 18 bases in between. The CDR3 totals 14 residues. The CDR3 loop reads CASSNREHKEEQFF. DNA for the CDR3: TGTGCCAGCAGCAACCGGGAACATAAGGAGGAGCAGTTCTTC.

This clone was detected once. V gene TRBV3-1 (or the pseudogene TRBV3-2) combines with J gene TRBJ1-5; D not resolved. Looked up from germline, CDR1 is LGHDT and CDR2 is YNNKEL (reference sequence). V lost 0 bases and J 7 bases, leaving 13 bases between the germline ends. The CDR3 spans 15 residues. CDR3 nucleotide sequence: TGTGCCAGCAGCCAAGATCCAGGATCGGGACAGCCCCAGCATTTT. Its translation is CASSQDPGSGQPQHF.

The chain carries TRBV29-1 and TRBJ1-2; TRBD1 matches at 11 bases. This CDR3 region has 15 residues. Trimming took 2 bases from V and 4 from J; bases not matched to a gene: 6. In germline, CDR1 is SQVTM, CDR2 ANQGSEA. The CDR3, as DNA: TGCAGCGTTGAAAGCTCCGGGACAGGGGGCTATGGCTACACCTTC. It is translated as CSVESSGTGGYGYTF.

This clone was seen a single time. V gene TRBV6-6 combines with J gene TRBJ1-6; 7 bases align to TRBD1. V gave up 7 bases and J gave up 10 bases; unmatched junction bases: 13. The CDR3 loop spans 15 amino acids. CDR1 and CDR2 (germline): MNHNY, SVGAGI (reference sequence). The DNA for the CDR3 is TGTGCCAGCATATACTGGACAGGCGGGAACTCACCCCTCCACTTT. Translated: CASIYWTGGNSPLHF.

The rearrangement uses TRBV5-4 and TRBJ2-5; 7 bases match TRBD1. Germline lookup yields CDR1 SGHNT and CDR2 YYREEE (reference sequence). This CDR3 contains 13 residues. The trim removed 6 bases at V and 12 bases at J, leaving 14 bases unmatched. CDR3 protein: CASNTGQEKIKYF. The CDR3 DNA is TGTGCCAGCAACACCGGACAGGAGAAGATTAAGTACTTC.

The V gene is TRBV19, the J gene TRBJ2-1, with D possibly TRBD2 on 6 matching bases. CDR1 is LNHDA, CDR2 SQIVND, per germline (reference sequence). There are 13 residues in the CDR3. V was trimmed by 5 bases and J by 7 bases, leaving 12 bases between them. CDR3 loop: CASSWGRLNEQFF. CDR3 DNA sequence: TGTGCCAGTAGTTGGGGGAGGTTGAATGAGCAGTTCTTC.

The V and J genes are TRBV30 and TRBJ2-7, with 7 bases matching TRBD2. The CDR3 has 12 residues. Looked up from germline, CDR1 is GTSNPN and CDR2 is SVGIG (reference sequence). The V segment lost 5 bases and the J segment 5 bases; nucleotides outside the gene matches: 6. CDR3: CAWRRGRDEQYF. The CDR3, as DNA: TGTGCCTGGCGTCGGGGGAGGGACGAGCAGTACTTC.

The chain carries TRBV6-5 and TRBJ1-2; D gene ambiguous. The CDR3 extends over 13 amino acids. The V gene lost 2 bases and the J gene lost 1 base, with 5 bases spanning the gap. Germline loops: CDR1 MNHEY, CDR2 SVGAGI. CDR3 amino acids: CASSYGLNYGYTF. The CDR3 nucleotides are TGTGCCAGCAGTTACGGCCTTAACTATGGCTACACCTTC.

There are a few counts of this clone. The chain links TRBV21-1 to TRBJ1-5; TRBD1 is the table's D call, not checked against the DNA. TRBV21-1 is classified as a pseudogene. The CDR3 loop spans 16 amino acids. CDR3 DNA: TGTGCCAGCAGACACAGGACAGGGGGACGCAATCAGCCCCAGCATTTT. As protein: CASRHRTGGRNQPQHF.

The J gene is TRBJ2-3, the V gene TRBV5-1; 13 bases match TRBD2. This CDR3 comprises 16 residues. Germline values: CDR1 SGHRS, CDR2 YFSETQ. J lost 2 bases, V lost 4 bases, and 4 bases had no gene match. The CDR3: CASSTGTSGDTDTQYF. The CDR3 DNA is TGCGCCAGCAGCACGGGGACTAGCGGGGACACAGATACGCAGTATTTT. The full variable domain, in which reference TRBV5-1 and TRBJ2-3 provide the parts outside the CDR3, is KAGVTQTPRYLIKTRGQQVTLSCSPISGHRSVSWYQQTPGQGLQFLFEYFSETQRNKGNFPGRFSGRQFSNSRSEMNVSTLELGDSALYLCASSTGTSGDTDTQYFGPGTRLTVL.

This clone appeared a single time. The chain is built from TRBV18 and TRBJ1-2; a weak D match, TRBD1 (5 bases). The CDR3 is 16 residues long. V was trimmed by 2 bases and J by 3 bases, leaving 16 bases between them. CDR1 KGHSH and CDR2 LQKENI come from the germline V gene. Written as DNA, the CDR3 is TGTGCCAGCTCACCAACTCAAAGCACAGGAGACTATGGCTACACCTTC. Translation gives CASSPTQSTGDYGYTF.

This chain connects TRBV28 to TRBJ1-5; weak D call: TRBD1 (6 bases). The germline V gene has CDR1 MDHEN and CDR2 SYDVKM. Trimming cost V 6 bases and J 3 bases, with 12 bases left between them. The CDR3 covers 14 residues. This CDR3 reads CASRMGGANQPQHF. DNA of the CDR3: TGTGCCAGCAGGATGGGGGGGGCCAATCAGCCCCAGCATTTT.

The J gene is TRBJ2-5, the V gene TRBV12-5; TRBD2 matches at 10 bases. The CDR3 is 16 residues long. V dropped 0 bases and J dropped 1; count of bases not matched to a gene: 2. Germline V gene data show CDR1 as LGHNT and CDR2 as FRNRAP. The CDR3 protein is CASGLVLAGSQETQYF. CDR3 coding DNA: TGTGCTAGTGGTTTGGTACTAGCGGGGAGCCAAGAGACCCAGTACTTC.

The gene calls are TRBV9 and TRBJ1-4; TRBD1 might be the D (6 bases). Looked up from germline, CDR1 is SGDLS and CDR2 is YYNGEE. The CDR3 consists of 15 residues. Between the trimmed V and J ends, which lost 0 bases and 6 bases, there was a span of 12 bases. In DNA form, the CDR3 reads TGTGCCAGCAGCGTAGGTATGGGGGCGGATGAAAAACTGTTTTTT. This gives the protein CASSVGMGADEKLFF. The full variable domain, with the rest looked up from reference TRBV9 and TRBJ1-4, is DSGVTQTPKHLITATGQRVTLRCSPRSGDLSVYWYQQSLDQGLQFLIQYYNGEERAKGNILERFSAQQFPDLHSELNLSSLELGDSALYFCASSVGMGADEKLFFGSGTQLSVL.

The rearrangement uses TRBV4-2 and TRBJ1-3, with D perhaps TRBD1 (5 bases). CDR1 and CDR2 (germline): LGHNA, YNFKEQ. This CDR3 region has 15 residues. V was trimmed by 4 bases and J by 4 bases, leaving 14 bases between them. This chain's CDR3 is CASSRGRGSGNTIYF. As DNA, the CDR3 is TGTGCCAGCAGCCGCGGAAGGGGATCCGGAAACACCATATATTTT.

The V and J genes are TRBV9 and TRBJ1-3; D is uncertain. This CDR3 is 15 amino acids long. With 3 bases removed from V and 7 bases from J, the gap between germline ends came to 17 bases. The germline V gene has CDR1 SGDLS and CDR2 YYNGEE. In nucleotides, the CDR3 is TGTGCCAGCAGCGCTGGGAGGGAGGTCCGCAACACCATATATTTT. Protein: CASSAGREVRNTIYF.

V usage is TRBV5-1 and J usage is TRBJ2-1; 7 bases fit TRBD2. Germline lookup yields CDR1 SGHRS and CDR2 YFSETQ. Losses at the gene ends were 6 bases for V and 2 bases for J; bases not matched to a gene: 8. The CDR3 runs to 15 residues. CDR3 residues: CASTVAGVTYNEQFF. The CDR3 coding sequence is TGCGCCAGCACGGTAGCGGGTGTTACCTACAATGAGCAGTTCTTC. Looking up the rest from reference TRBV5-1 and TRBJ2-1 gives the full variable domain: KAGVTQTPRYLIKTRGQQVTLSCSPISGHRSVSWYQQTPGQGLQFLFEYFSETQRNKGNFPGRFSGRQFSNSRSEMNVSTLELGDSALYLCASTVAGVTYNEQFFGPGTRLTVL.

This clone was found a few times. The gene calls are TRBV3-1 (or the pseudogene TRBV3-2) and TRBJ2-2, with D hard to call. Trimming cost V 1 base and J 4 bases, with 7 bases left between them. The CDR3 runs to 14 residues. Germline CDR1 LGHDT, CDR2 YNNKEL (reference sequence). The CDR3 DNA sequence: TGTGCCAGCAGCCAAGTTATAGCCACCGGGGAGCTGTTTTTT. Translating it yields CASSQVIATGELFF.

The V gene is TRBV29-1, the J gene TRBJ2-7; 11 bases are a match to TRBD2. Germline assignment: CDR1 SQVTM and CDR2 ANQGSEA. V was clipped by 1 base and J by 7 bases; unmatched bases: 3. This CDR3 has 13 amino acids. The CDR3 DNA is TGCAGCGTTGAAGGGGTAGCGGGGGGGGAGCAGTACTTC. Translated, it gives CSVEGVAGGEQYF.

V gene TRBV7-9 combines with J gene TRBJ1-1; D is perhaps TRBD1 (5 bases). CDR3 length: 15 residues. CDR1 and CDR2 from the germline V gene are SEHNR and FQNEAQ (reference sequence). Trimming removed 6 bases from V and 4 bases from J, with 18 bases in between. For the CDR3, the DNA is TGTGCCAGCAGATCACCTGGGCAAGGGGCCACTGAAGCTTTCTTT. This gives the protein CASRSPGQGATEAFF.

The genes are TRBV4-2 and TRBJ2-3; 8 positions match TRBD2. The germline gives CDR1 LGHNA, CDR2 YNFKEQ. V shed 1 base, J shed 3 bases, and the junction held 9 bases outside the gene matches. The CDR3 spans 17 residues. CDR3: CASSQAASAGGTDTQYF. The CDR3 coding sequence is TGTGCCAGCAGCCAAGCCGCTTCGGCGGGAGGTACAGATACGCAGTATTTT.

CDR3 residues: CASSPDRPTGRAFF. In DNA form, the CDR3 reads TGCGCCAGCAGCCCAGATCGGCCAACGGGGAGAGCTTTCTTT. The chain links TRBV5-1 to TRBJ1-1, with no clear D. This CDR3 spans 14 amino acids. The germline gives CDR1 SGHRS, CDR2 YFSETQ. Trimming pared 4 bases from V and 10 bases from J, leaving 20 bases between.

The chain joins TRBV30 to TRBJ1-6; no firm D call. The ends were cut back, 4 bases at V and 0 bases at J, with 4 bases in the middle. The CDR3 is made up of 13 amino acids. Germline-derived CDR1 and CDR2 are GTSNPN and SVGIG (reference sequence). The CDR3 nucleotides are TGTGCCTGGACCCGCTCCTATAATTCACCCCTCCACTTT. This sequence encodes CAWTRSYNSPLHF.

Here the CDR3 reads CASSTWTGIRNTQYF. CDR3 bases: TGTGCCAGCAGTACCTGGACAGGGATTCGAAATACGCAGTATTTT. The chain links TRBV27 to TRBJ2-3; 8 positions match TRBD1. The trim removed 5 bases at V and 7 bases at J, leaving 11 bases unmatched. The germline V gene has CDR1 MNHEY and CDR2 SMNVEV (reference sequence). This CDR3 comprises 15 residues.

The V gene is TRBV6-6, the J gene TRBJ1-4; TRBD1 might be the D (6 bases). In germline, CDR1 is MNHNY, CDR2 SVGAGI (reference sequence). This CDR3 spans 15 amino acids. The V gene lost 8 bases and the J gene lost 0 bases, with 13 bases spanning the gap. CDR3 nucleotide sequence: TGTGCCAGCGTGCAGGGGATCACAACTAATGAAAAACTGTTTTTT. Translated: CASVQGITTNEKLFF.

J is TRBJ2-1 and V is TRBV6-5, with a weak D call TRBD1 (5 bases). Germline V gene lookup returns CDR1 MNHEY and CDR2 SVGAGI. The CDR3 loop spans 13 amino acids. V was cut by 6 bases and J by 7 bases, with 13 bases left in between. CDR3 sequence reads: CASSLRDKNEQFF. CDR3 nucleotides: TGTGCCAGCAGCCTCAGGGATAAAAATGAGCAGTTCTTC.

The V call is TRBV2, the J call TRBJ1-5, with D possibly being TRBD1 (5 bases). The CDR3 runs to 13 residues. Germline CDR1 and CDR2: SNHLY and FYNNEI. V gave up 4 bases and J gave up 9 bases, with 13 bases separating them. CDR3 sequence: CASSAGSQGPQHF. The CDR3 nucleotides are TGTGCCAGCAGTGCGGGCAGCCAGGGGCCCCAGCATTTT.